Each of the 25 T cell receptor beta chains below was sequenced from the same sample in a study of blood T cell repertoires in COVID-19. Profiling relied on immunoSEQ multiplex PCR, and the TCRdb table lists in-frame clones only, not all of them. Altogether about 180,000 clones are present, 85% to 90% being singletons, with the ten largest covering 12%. Sequencing input: peripheral blood. These receptors were collected from a woman aged 70-85 years with COVID-19, enrolled during active disease.

The chain combines TRBV24-1 with TRBJ1-4, with TRBD1 matching over 8 bases. After removal of 0 bases from V and 8 bases from J, the junction contained 7 bases not matched to a gene. Germline V gene lookup returns CDR1 KGHDR and CDR2 SFDVKD. The CDR3 length is 16 residues. CDR3 sequence: CATSDLSAGGEEKLFF. CDR3 sequence (DNA): TGTGCCACCAGTGATTTGTCGGCAGGGGGCGAAGAAAAACTGTTTTTT.

V gene TRBV5-1 combines with J gene TRBJ2-2; 10 bases map to TRBD1. The ends lost 5 bases at V and 6 bases at J; junction bases unmatched: 10. The CDR3 has 16 residues. CDR1 SGHRS and CDR2 YFSETQ come from the germline V gene. The CDR3 protein is CASRPKGQGVSGELFF. DNA for the CDR3: TGCGCCAGCAGGCCGAAAGGACAGGGGGTCTCCGGGGAGCTGTTTTTT.

The CDR3 protein is CASSLSRLSVNTEAFF. DNA for the CDR3: TGTGCCAGCAGCTTAAGTCGGCTCAGCGTGAACACTGAAGCTTTCTTT. The rearrangement joins TRBV7-3 to TRBJ1-1; unclear D gene. The CDR3 loop spans 16 amino acids. The V end was cut by 1 base, the J end by 0 bases, with 12 bases between. Germline-derived CDR1 and CDR2 are SGHTA and FQGTGA.

The chain couples TRBV11-1 to TRBJ2-5; 13 nucleotides align to TRBD2. The ends lost 3 bases at V and 5 bases at J; junction bases unmatched: 6. In germline, CDR1 is SGHAT, CDR2 FQDESV (reference sequence). The CDR3 totals 16 residues. The CDR3: CASSFGTSGIRETQYF. The CDR3, as DNA: TGTGCCAGCAGCTTCGGGACTAGCGGGATTCGCGAGACCCAGTACTTC.

The rearrangement uses TRBV30 and TRBJ2-7; TRBD1 is a possible D gene (6 bases). This CDR3 spans 14 amino acids. Germline CDR1 GTSNPN, CDR2 SVGIG (reference sequence). Trimming stripped 0 bases from V and 0 bases from J, with 9 bases between. The CDR3 region has the DNA TGTGCCTGGAGTGTCGGACAGACCTCCTACGAGCAGTACTTC. Its protein is CAWSVGQTSYEQYF.

V gene TRBV27 combines with J gene TRBJ1-1; possibly TRBD1 for D (5 bases). The germline gives CDR1 MNHEY, CDR2 SMNVEV (reference sequence). The CDR3 extends over 12 amino acids. V gave up 2 bases and J gave up 7 bases, with 8 bases separating them. The CDR3 coding sequence is TGTGCCAGCAGTTTAGTGCAGGGTGAAGCTTTCTTT. This codes for CASSLVQGEAFF.

The V call is TRBV10-3, the J call TRBJ2-1, with 13 bases matching TRBD2. In germline, CDR1 is ENHRY, CDR2 SYGVKD. The CDR3 has 18 residues. V trimming: 3 bases; J trimming: 3 bases; junction bases outside the gene matches: 8. CDR3 amino acids: CAISDWRTSGRVYNEQFF. The CDR3, as DNA: TGTGCCATCAGTGATTGGCGGACTAGCGGGAGAGTCTACAATGAGCAGTTCTTC.

V usage is TRBV6-6 and J usage is TRBJ1-5; D is ambiguous. V lost 7 bases, J lost 5 bases, and 18 bases lay in between. Germline CDR1 is MNHNY and CDR2 is SVGAGI (reference sequence). The CDR3 has 15 residues. As DNA, the CDR3 is TGTGCCAGCATCTATCAGGTGGGTGGCGATCAGCCCCAGCATTTT. Protein product: CASIYQVGGDQPQHF.

This clone was observed many times. The chain employs TRBV9 and TRBJ2-3; tentatively, D is TRBD2 (6 bases). The CDR3 sequence is 15 residues long. Germline loops: CDR1 SGDLS, CDR2 YYNGEE. The V gene lost 7 bases and the J gene lost 1 base, with 16 bases spanning the gap. Here the CDR3 DNA reads TGTGCCAGCGAGGATCCGGGGGAGGGCACAGATACGCAGTATTTT. This gives the protein CASEDPGEGTDTQYF. Full variable domain (remainder filled in from reference TRBV9 and TRBJ2-3): DSGVTQTPKHLITATGQRVTLRCSPRSGDLSVYWYQQSLDQGLQFLIQYYNGEERAKGNILERFSAQQFPDLHSELNLSSLELGDSALYFCASEDPGEGTDTQYFGPGTRLTVL.

The J gene is TRBJ2-3, the V gene TRBV7-2; 9 positions agree with TRBD2. The CDR3 is made up of 14 amino acids. J gave up 4 bases and V 6 bases, and 5 bases lay outside the gene matches. Germline values: CDR1 SGHTA, CDR2 FQGNSA. The CDR3 loop reads CASRYSGSADTQYF. CDR3 nucleotides: TGTGCCAGCAGATATAGCGGGAGTGCAGATACGCAGTATTTT.

The chain couples TRBV12-3 or TRBV12-4 to TRBJ2-2; D is ambiguous. Between the trimmed V and J ends, which lost 3 bases and 2 bases, there was a span of 4 bases. The CDR3 covers 13 residues. The DNA for the CDR3 is TGTGCCAGCAGTTTTTCAAACACCGGGGAGCTGTTTTTT. As protein: CASSFSNTGELFF.

The chain employs TRBV12-3 or TRBV12-4 and TRBJ1-2, with TRBD1 as a possible D gene (5 bases). Trimming removed 3 bases at V and 6 bases at J, with 11 bases between. This CDR3 is 13 amino acids long. CDR3: CASSFPRVHGYTF. The CDR3 DNA reads as TGTGCCAGCAGTTTTCCCAGGGTCCATGGCTACACCTTC.

This clone was detected once. This chain uses TRBV6-2 or TRBV6-3 with TRBJ2-7; 7 positions match TRBD2. Germline lookup yields CDR1 MNHEY and CDR2 SVGEGT. V lost 0 bases to trimming and J lost 6 bases; unmatched junction nucleotides: 5. The CDR3 has 14 residues. The CDR3 sequence: CASSYSGGGREQYF. The CDR3 DNA follows: TGTGCCAGCAGTTACTCTGGGGGAGGGCGCGAGCAGTACTTC.

On this clone itself: A read error may account for a junction end that differs from germline. This chain connects TRBV24-1 to TRBJ2-7; D perhaps matches TRBD2 (6 bases). CDR3 length equals 14 residues. Germline CDR1 reads KGHDR; CDR2 reads SFDVKD. Here the CDR3 reads CATSDSRLVYEQYF. CDR3 sequence (DNA): TGTGCCACCAGCGATTCCCGACTAGTCTACGAGCAGTACTTC.

The genes are TRBV9 and TRBJ2-1; 15 nucleotides line up with TRBD2. The J segment lost 10 bases and the V segment lost 0 bases, leaving 14 bases of the junction unmatched. Germline loops: CDR1 SGDLS, CDR2 YYNGEE. This CDR3 has 19 residues. The CDR3 nucleotides are TGTGCCAGCAGCGTAGACAGGGCGGCTGGGGGACTAGCGGGAGGCGAGCAGTTCTTC. Encoded protein: CASSVDRAAGGLAGGEQFF. Full variable domain (outside the CDR3, taken from reference TRBV9 and TRBJ2-1): DSGVTQTPKHLITATGQRVTLRCSPRSGDLSVYWYQQSLDQGLQFLIQYYNGEERAKGNILERFSAQQFPDLHSELNLSSLELGDSALYFCASSVDRAAGGLAGGEQFFGPGTRLTVL.

This chain connects TRBV4-2 to TRBJ2-5; TRBD2 aligns across 7 bases. Germline V lookup: CDR1 LGHNA, CDR2 YNFKEQ. The CDR3 loop spans 15 amino acids. The J segment lost 5 bases and the V segment lost 3 bases, leaving 9 bases of the junction unmatched. CDR3 nucleotide sequence: TGTGCCAGCAGCCAGTCCCGGGGGGAGATCGAGACCCAGTACTTC. Residues: CASSQSRGEIETQYF.

This clone was counted only a few times. This chain joins TRBV5-6 and TRBJ1-2; TRBD1 matches 10 bases. Germline V gives CDR1 SGHDT, CDR2 YYEEEE. V was pared by 4 bases and J by 7 bases, with 7 bases of the junction left unmatched. The CDR3 length is 14 residues. DNA of the CDR3: TGTGCCAGCAGCCAAAGACAGGGGGCGGGTGGCTACACCTTC. It is translated as CASSQRQGAGGYTF.

The chain recombines TRBV3-1 (or the pseudogene TRBV3-2) with TRBJ1-1; D remains unclear. V lost 4 bases, J lost 4 bases, and 16 bases lay in between. Per the germline V gene, CDR1 is LGHDT and CDR2 is YNNKEL (reference sequence). This CDR3 spans 15 amino acids. In nucleotides, the CDR3 is TGTGCCAGCAGCCCCCTCGGGGTAGGGAGCACTGAAGCTTTCTTT. It encodes CASSPLGVGSTEAFF.

This sequence joins TRBV18 and TRBJ1-3; D unclear. Germline V gene lookup returns CDR1 KGHSH and CDR2 LQKENI. The germline V and J ends were trimmed by 3 bases and 0 bases, with 6 bases remaining between them. CDR3 length: 14 amino acids. The CDR3 loop is CASSPNNSGNTIYF. As DNA, the CDR3 is TGTGCCAGCTCACCTAACAACTCTGGAAACACCATATATTTT.

The DNA for the CDR3 is TGTGCCTGGAAAGAACAGGGCAATCAGCCCCAGCATTTT. This translates into CAWKEQGNQPQHF. J is TRBJ1-5 and V is TRBV30, with D tentatively TRBD1 (5 bases). This CDR3 spans 13 amino acids. Germline V gene data show CDR1 as GTSNPN and CDR2 as SVGIG (reference sequence). Trimming removed 4 bases at V and 2 bases at J, with 9 bases between.

This clone showed up just once. The rearrangement uses TRBV5-1 and TRBJ2-1, with TRBD1 matching over 7 bases. Germline values: CDR1 SGHRS, CDR2 YFSETQ. The CDR3 loop spans 14 amino acids. Trimming took 3 bases from V and 6 from J; bases not matched to a gene: 6. The CDR3 reads CASSWKGQPNEQFF. CDR3 coding DNA: TGCGCCAGCAGCTGGAAGGGACAGCCCAATGAGCAGTTCTTC.

V is TRBV2 and J is TRBJ1-2; maybe TRBD1 (5 bases). Germline lookup yields CDR1 SNHLY and CDR2 FYNNEI. Trimming left V 6 bases short and J 1 base short, with 6 bases between. The CDR3 runs 12 residues. CDR3 coding DNA: TGTGCCAGCAGCGACAGTAACTATGGCTACACCTTC. Its translation: CASSDSNYGYTF.

The V gene is TRBV7-9, the J gene TRBJ1-5; the match to TRBD1 covers 9 bases. The ends lost 7 bases at V and 1 base at J; junction bases unmatched: 8. In germline, CDR1 is SEHNR, CDR2 FQNEAQ (reference sequence). The CDR3 has 16 amino acids. The CDR3 spells CASTSGQGGSNQPQHF. Here the CDR3 DNA reads TGTGCCAGCACTTCGGGACAGGGCGGAAGCAATCAGCCCCAGCATTTT.

The chain uses TRBV19 and TRBJ1-2; 7 bases match TRBD1. The CDR3 spans 14 residues. Germline CDR1 LNHDA, CDR2 SQIVND (reference sequence). The V segment lost 7 bases and the J segment 11 bases; nucleotides outside the gene matches: 16. The CDR3 loop reads CASIAGAGGSGYTF. As DNA, the CDR3 is TGTGCCAGTATCGCCGGGGCAGGGGGTAGCGGATACACCTTC.

CDR3 nucleotide sequence: TGCGCCAGCGGGCCTTTGTCTAGCGGGAGGGGTCGGGAGCAGTTCTTC. Translation gives CASGPLSSGRGREQFF. The chain combines TRBV5-1 with TRBJ2-1; TRBD2 matches 12 bases. Losses at the gene ends were 7 bases for V and 10 bases for J; bases not matched to a gene: 15. The germline V gene encodes CDR1 SGHRS and CDR2 YFSETQ. The CDR3 runs to 16 residues.